What follows is one T cell receptor beta chain and its context. Trimming cost V 2 bases and J 7 bases, with 15 bases left between them. The germline V gene has CDR1 SGDLS and CDR2 YYNGEE. This CDR3 contains 15 residues. The data belong to a study of cytomegalovirus exposure and HLA in healthy donors. Both 60 Vbeta primers and 13 Jbeta primers went into the PCR. The table came from immunoSEQ multiplex PCR; TCRdb's copy has only in-frame clones and leaves some out. This table holds 120,000 or so clones, roughly four fifths found once. The receptor was derived from a man between 18 and 35 years old in good health and CMV-seronegative. The rearrangement links TRBV9 to TRBJ2-2, with TRBD2 as a possible D gene (5 bases). Material for sequencing was PBMCs. The CDR3 bases are TGTGCCAGCAGCGTCGGGGTCAGCTCACTCGGGGAGCTGTTTTTT. It codes for CASSVGVSSLGELFF.